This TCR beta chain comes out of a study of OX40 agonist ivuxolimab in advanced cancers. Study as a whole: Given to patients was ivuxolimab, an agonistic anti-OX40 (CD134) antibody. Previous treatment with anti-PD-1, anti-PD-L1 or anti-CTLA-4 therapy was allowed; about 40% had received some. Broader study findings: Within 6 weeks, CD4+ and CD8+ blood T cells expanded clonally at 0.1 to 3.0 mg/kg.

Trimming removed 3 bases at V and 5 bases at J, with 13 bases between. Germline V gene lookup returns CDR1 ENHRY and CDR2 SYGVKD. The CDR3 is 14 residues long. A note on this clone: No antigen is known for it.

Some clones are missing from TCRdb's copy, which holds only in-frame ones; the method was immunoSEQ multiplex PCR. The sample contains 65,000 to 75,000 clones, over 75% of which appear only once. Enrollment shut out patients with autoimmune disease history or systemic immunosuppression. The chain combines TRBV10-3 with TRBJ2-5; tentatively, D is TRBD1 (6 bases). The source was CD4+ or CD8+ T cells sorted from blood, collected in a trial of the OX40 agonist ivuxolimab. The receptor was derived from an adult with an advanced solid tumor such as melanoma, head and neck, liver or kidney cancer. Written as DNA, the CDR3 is TGTGCCATCAGTGAAAGACAGGACAAGGAGACCCAGTACTTC. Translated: CAISERQDKETQYF.